The present T cell receptor (beta chain) was sequenced within a study of radiotherapy plus CTLA-4 blockade in lung cancer. General study points: Once radiotherapy plus ipilimumab had been given, TCR clones derived from tumor expanded in blood.

Generated by immunoSEQ multiplex PCR, the TCRdb table keeps only in-frame clones and is missing some. Of about 88,000 clones listed, roughly 78% are singletons. As concerns this clone: Its antigen is unknown.

In germline, CDR1 is SEHNR, CDR2 FQNEAQ (reference sequence). V was shortened by 3 bases and J by 2 bases, with 7 bases between the two germline ends. This CDR3 has 13 residues. The chain uses TRBV7-9 and TRBJ1-2, with D uncertain. The sample in question was peripheral blood, obtained from a patient treated with radiotherapy plus ipilimumab. The TCR was taken from a human donor with non-small cell lung cancer that progressed on radiotherapy plus ipilimumab. CDR3 in amino acids: CASSFTGNYGYTF. The CDR3 DNA sequence: TGTGCCAGCAGCTTTACCGGGAACTATGGCTACACCTTC.